Each of the 24 T cell receptor beta chains below was sequenced from the same sample in a study of OX40 agonist ivuxolimab in advanced cancers. Only in-frame clones appear in the TCRdb table, and some are missing; sequencing was by immunoSEQ multiplex PCR. The data show 80,000 to 100,000 clones, roughly nine tenths seen once. Here the sequenced sample was CD4+ or CD8+ T cells sorted from blood, taken in a trial of the OX40 agonist ivuxolimab. The origin of the receptors is an adult with an advanced solid tumor such as melanoma, head and neck, liver or kidney cancer.

The rearrangement joins TRBV10-3 to TRBJ1-3; D remains unclear. The CDR3 runs 12 residues. Trimming stripped 8 bases from V and 2 bases from J, with 7 bases between. Germline CDR1 reads ENHRY; CDR2 reads SYGVKD. The CDR3 bases are TGTGCCATCGGGATACCTGGAAACACCATATATTTT. Amino acids: CAIGIPGNTIYF.

This chain uses TRBV9 with TRBJ2-5; D is possibly TRBD1 (6 bases). This CDR3 is 15 amino acids long. Trimming shortened V by 2 bases and J by 5 bases, and 16 bases separated the two germline ends. In germline, CDR1 is SGDLS, CDR2 YYNGEE. This CDR3 is CASSVHREASETQYF. DNA for the CDR3: TGTGCCAGCAGCGTGCACAGGGAAGCATCGGAGACCCAGTACTTC.

The J gene is TRBJ1-1, the V gene TRBV6-6, with D maybe TRBD1 (5 bases). V shed 7 bases and J shed 5 bases, with 17 bases lying between them. Germline V gene data show CDR1 as MNHNY and CDR2 as SVGAGI (reference sequence). This CDR3 region has 14 residues. The CDR3 is CASNYGGGVTEAFF. CDR3 nucleotides: TGTGCCAGCAATTATGGCGGAGGGGTGACTGAAGCTTTCTTT.

This chain joins TRBV7-9 and TRBJ2-3; D unresolved. Trimming took off 6 bases at V and 0 bases at J, with 10 bases between the two ends. Germline-derived CDR1 and CDR2 are SEHNR and FQNEAQ (reference sequence). The CDR3 sequence is 14 residues long. The CDR3: CASSSPPSTDTQYF. DNA of the CDR3: TGTGCCAGCAGTTCCCCCCCTAGCACAGATACGCAGTATTTT.

The chain employs TRBV6-5 and TRBJ1-2, with D perhaps matching TRBD1 (5 bases). Trimming shortened V by 10 bases and J by 7 bases, and 19 bases separated the two germline ends. Looked up from germline, CDR1 is MNHEY and CDR2 is SVGAGI. There are 13 residues in the CDR3. The CDR3 loop reads CATSGQTTIGYTF. The CDR3, as DNA: TGTGCCACCTCAGGGCAGACGACTATTGGCTACACCTTC.

The chain employs TRBV20-1 and TRBJ1-1; D unclear. The CDR3 consists of 11 residues. The germline V and J ends were trimmed by 5 bases and 6 bases, with 10 bases remaining between them. CDR1 and CDR2 (germline): DFQATT, SNEGSKA (reference sequence). The CDR3 spells CSALPRSEAFF. In DNA form, the CDR3 reads TGCAGTGCTTTACCTCGATCTGAAGCTTTCTTT.

CDR3 loop: CASRDRTTDTQYF. In DNA form, the CDR3 reads TGTGCCAGCCGGGACAGAACCACAGATACGCAGTATTTT. The chain has TRBV19 and TRBJ2-3; 7 nucleotides match TRBD1. The length of the CDR3 is 13 residues. Per the germline V gene, CDR1 is LNHDA and CDR2 is SQIVND (reference sequence). Trimming took 9 bases from V and 2 from J; bases not matched to a gene: 5.

The chain combines TRBV12-5 with TRBJ2-3; D is undetermined. The CDR3 contains 14 residues. Germline V CDR1 and CDR2: LGHNT, FRNRAP. Trimming shortened V by 6 bases and J by 4 bases, and 14 bases separated the two germline ends. The CDR3 coding sequence is TGTGCTAGTGGCTCCAGTCCATTTTCAGATACGCAGTATTTT. Its translation is CASGSSPFSDTQYF.

This clone was counted a few times. The rearrangement joins TRBV6-6 to TRBJ2-7; D might be TRBD1 or TRBD2, each matching 5 bases. Trimming left V 5 bases short and J 5 bases short, with 13 bases between. The CDR3 runs 13 residues. The germline V gene encodes CDR1 MNHNY and CDR2 SVGAGI (reference sequence). The CDR3 DNA reads as TGTGCCAGCAGTCCGAGGGACGTCCACGAGCAGTACGTC. Protein: CASSPRDVHEQYV.

The chain combines TRBV27 with TRBJ2-3; TRBD1 or TRBD2 may be the D gene (5 bases each). Trimming left V 6 bases short and J 0 bases short, with 10 bases between. CDR1 MNHEY and CDR2 SMNVEV come from the germline V gene (reference sequence). The CDR3 runs 14 residues. The CDR3 DNA reads as TGTGCCAGCAGGGGGCGCGGGAGCACAGATACGCAGTATTTT. Amino acids: CASRGRGSTDTQYF.

V and J are TRBV7-2 and TRBJ1-5; TRBD1 aligns across 10 bases. The trim removed 4 bases at V and 1 base at J, leaving 1 base unmatched. The CDR3 loop spans 15 amino acids. Germline CDR1 reads SGHTA; CDR2 reads FQGNSA. The CDR3 DNA sequence: TGTGCCAGCAGCTGGGGACAGGGGAGCAATCAGCCCCAGCATTTT. Amino acid sequence: CASSWGQGSNQPQHF.

The chain links TRBV12-5 to TRBJ2-1; 9 bases are shared with TRBD1. CDR3 length: 15 amino acids. Unmatched junction bases numbered 8, after V lost 2 bases and J lost 9 bases. Germline V gene lookup returns CDR1 LGHNT and CDR2 FRNRAP. The CDR3 sequence is CASGLPGTGTGEQFF. The CDR3 DNA sequence: TGTGCTAGTGGTTTGCCTGGGACAGGGACCGGTGAGCAGTTCTTC.

The V gene is TRBV7-9, the J gene TRBJ1-1; TRBD1 agrees at 7 bases. The length of the CDR3 is 16 residues. Germline assignment: CDR1 SEHNR and CDR2 FQNEAQ (reference sequence). J lost 1 base, V lost 5 bases, and 10 bases had no gene match. The DNA for the CDR3 is TGTGCCAGCAGCGGGGTGAGGGGGCGCGGGAACACTGAAGCTTTCTTT. Translating gives CASSGVRGRGNTEAFF.

The gene calls are TRBV6-6 and TRBJ1-1; possible D gene TRBD1, 5 bases. Trimming left V 2 bases short and J 7 bases short, with 11 bases between. CDR3 size: 13 residues. Germline V lookup: CDR1 MNHNY, CDR2 SVGAGI (reference sequence). The CDR3 loop is CASSYGRGGEAFF. In DNA, the CDR3 is TGTGCCAGCAGTTACGGACGGGGGGGTGAAGCTTTCTTT.

The rearrangement uses TRBV7-9 and TRBJ1-1; D not certain. CDR3 length equals 16 residues. In germline, CDR1 is SEHNR, CDR2 FQNEAQ (reference sequence). Trimming took off 4 bases at V and 5 bases at J, with 20 bases between the two ends. The CDR3 sequence is CASSSLLPGSGTEAFF. The CDR3 DNA follows: TGTGCCAGCAGCTCCCTCCTCCCGGGTTCCGGGACTGAAGCTTTCTTT.

CDR3: CASSGLLGTADTQYF. DNA of the CDR3: TGTGCCAGCAGTGGACTCCTCGGGACAGCAGATACGCAGTATTTT. The chain employs TRBV28 and TRBJ2-3; 7 nucleotides agree with TRBD1. Germline lookup yields CDR1 MDHEN and CDR2 SYDVKM. The CDR3 consists of 15 residues. The ends lost 5 bases at V and 4 bases at J; junction bases unmatched: 9.

The chain carries TRBV19 and TRBJ1-3; D is unresolved. Per germline, CDR1 LNHDA and CDR2 SQIVND (reference sequence). The CDR3 runs to 15 residues. Trimming shortened V by 5 bases and J by 3 bases, and 14 bases separated the two germline ends. This CDR3 is CASSLSDGDGNTIYF. CDR3 nucleotides: TGTGCCAGTAGTCTCTCGGACGGGGATGGAAACACCATATATTTT.

The chain links TRBV6-5 to TRBJ2-7; D remains ambiguous. The CDR3 contains 15 residues. The V and J ends lost 0 bases and 4 bases respectively, with 13 bases between them. Germline CDR1 is MNHEY and CDR2 is SVGAGI. The CDR3 sequence is CASSYSGVERYEQYF. The DNA of the CDR3 is TGTGCCAGCAGTTACTCGGGCGTAGAGAGGTACGAGCAGTACTTC.

Turning to this clone: This sample also contains other DNA sequences that code for the same CDR3. This chain uses TRBV19 with TRBJ2-2; D ambiguous. Trimming took off 5 bases at V and 4 bases at J, with 8 bases between the two ends. Germline-derived CDR1 and CDR2 are LNHDA and SQIVND (reference sequence). This CDR3 is 13 amino acids long. The chain's CDR3 is CASSGGATGELFF. The DNA for the CDR3 is TGTGCCAGTAGTGGCGGAGCCACCGGGGAGCTGTTTTTT.

The J gene is TRBJ2-3, the V gene TRBV5-4; D is perhaps TRBD1 (6 bases). CDR1 and CDR2 (germline): SGHNT, YYREEE (reference sequence). The CDR3 consists of 16 residues. The V end lost 3 bases, the J end lost 0 bases, and 14 bases lay between the germline ends. The CDR3 DNA is TGTGCCAGCAGCTCCCGATGGGACAAGAGCACAGATACGCAGTATTTT. This codes for CASSSRWDKSTDTQYF.

This rearrangement joins TRBV6-6 to TRBJ1-1; the D gene is possibly TRBD1 (6 bases). CDR3 length: 13 residues. Deletions cut 6 bases from V and 2 bases from J, with 10 bases between. Germline lookup yields CDR1 MNHNY and CDR2 SVGAGI (reference sequence). CDR3 amino acids: CASSQQGNTEAFF. The CDR3 DNA sequence: TGTGCCAGCAGCCAACAGGGAAACACTGAAGCTTTCTTT.

The chain has TRBV7-9 and TRBJ1-2; D gene unclear. The CDR3 runs to 12 residues. Trimming removed 10 bases at V and 4 bases at J, with 13 bases between. The germline V gene encodes CDR1 SEHNR and CDR2 FQNEAQ (reference sequence). CDR3 residues: CATWEWGYGYTF. The CDR3 DNA is TGTGCCACCTGGGAATGGGGCTATGGCTACACCTTC.

CDR3: CASSPEAVSSYEQYF. Here the CDR3 DNA reads TGTGCCAGCAGTCCCGAAGCGGTTAGCTCCTACGAGCAGTACTTC. The chain has TRBV27 and TRBJ2-7; tentatively, D is TRBD2 (5 bases). Germline V lookup: CDR1 MNHEY, CDR2 SMNVEV (reference sequence). The CDR3 totals 15 residues. The V end lost 5 bases, the J end lost 0 bases, and 14 bases lay between the germline ends.

The V and J genes are TRBV28 and TRBJ1-3; D is uncertain. From germline, CDR1 is MDHEN and CDR2 SYDVKM. The CDR3 spans 15 residues. Trimming stripped 6 bases from V and 0 bases from J, with 12 bases between. CDR3 sequence (DNA): TGTGCCAGCAGCCCCCGATGGGGCTCTGGAAACACCATATATTTT. It codes for CASSPRWGSGNTIYF.